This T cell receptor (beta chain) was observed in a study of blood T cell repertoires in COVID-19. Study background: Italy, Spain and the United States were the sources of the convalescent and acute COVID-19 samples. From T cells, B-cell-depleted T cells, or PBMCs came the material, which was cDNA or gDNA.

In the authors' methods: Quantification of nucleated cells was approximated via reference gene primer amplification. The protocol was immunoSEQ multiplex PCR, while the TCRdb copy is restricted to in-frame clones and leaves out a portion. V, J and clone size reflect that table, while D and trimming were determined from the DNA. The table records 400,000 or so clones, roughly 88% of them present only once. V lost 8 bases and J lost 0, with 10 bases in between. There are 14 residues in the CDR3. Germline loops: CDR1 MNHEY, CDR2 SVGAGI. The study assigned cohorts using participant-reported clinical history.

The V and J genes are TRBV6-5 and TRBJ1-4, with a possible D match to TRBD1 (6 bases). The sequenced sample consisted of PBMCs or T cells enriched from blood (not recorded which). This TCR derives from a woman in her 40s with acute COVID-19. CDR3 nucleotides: TGTGCCAGCGGAGGACAGACAACTAATGAAAAACTGTTTTTT. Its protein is CASGGQTTNEKLFF.